These 2 T cell receptor beta chains share one sample of origin, sequenced in a study of blood T cell repertoires in COVID-19. Only in-frame clones appear in the TCRdb table, and some are missing; sequencing was by immunoSEQ multiplex PCR. The profile covers some 300,000 clones, with around 84% appearing a single time and 1.3% taken by the ten largest. What was sequenced was peripheral blood. Every receptor here comes from a man in his 70s with acute or convalescent COVID-19.

This sequence joins TRBV24-1 and TRBJ2-1; TRBD1 might be the D (5 bases). The CDR3 loop spans 15 amino acids. Trimming shortened V by 4 bases and J by 2 bases, and 11 bases separated the two germline ends. Germline CDR1 and CDR2: KGHDR and SFDVKD. For the CDR3, the DNA is TGTGCCACCAGTGAGCCGACAGAGACCTACAATGAGCAGTTCTTC. Its protein is CATSEPTETYNEQFF.

J is TRBJ1-1 and V is TRBV21-1; TRBD1, the table's D call, lacks a check against the DNA. TRBV21-1 is deemed a pseudogene. The CDR3 consists of 16 residues. The CDR3 protein is CASSNGDRVRSTEAFF. Here the CDR3 DNA reads TGTGCCAGCAGCAATGGAGACAGGGTCCGAAGCACTGAAGCTTTCTTT.